This TCR beta chain appears in the sequencing data of a study of shared clonotypes between healthy human individuals. The J segment lost 5 bases and the V segment lost 6 bases, leaving 4 bases of the junction unmatched. Germline CDR1 reads KGHSH; CDR2 reads LQKENI. The CDR3 is 13 residues long. With respect to this clone: This CDR3 is also generated by other DNA sequences in the sample.

TCRdb's copy holds only in-frame clones and misses some; the assay was immunoSEQ multiplex PCR. In the table there are 2 million to 2.5 million clones, less than 95% of which are singletons. The source is a man aged 18 to 29 in good health. Some clones in this sample may be carry-over from other donors' samples. This chain connects TRBV18 to TRBJ1-1; 9 nucleotides align to TRBD1. Material for sequencing was naive CD4+ T cells from PBMCs. Subset: CD45RA+ positively selected. The CDR3 loop is CASSSDRGTEAFF. The DNA for the CDR3 is TGTGCCAGCTCGTCCGACAGGGGGACTGAAGCTTTCTTT.